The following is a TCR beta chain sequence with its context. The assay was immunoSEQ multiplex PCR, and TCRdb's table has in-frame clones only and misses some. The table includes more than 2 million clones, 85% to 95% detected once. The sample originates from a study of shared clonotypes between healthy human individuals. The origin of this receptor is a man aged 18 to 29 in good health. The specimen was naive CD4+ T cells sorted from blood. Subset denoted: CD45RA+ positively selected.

CDR3 amino acids: CAISPGRSTDTQYF. The DNA of the CDR3 is TGTGCCATCAGCCCAGGTCGTTCCACAGATACGCAGTATTTT. The V and J genes are TRBV10-3 and TRBJ2-3; D unresolved. There are 14 residues in the CDR3. Looked up from germline, CDR1 is ENHRY and CDR2 is SYGVKD. V lost 6 bases to trimming and J lost 2 bases, with 12 bases between them.